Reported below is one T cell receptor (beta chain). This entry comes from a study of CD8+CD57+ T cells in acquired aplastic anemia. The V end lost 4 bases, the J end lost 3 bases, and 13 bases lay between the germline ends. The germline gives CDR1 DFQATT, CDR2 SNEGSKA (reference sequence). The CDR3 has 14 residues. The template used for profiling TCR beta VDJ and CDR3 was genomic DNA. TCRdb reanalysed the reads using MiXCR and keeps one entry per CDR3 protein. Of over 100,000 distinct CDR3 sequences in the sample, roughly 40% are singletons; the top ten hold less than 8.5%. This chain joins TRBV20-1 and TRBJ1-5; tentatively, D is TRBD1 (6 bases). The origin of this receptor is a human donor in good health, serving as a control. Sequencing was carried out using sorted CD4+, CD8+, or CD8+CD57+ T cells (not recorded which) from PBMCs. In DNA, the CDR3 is TGCAGTGCTATTTCAGGGGCGCTCAATCAGCCCCAGCATTTT. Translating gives CSAISGALNQPQHF.